A single sample gave rise to the 29 T cell receptor beta chains below, sequenced in a study of shared clonotypes between healthy human individuals (dated by TCRdb to 2020 to 2022). CD8 naive samples consisted of CD45RO-negative cells that were positively selected for CCR7, yielding a CD45RA+CCR7+ population without TemRA cells. Libraries were constructed by the immunoSEQ multiplex PCR assay. TCRdb mirrors the immuneACCESS table, restricted to in-frame sequences. Some clones are absent from its copies; in checked studies, under half trace to an unresolved V gene, and the reason for the others is unknown. The sample table lists some 2 million clones, 85% to 95% of them with a count of one. The ten top clones hold less than 1.5% of the sample. Sequenced: naive CD8+ T cells sorted from blood. Sample cell subset or site, as interpreted from the label and publication: CD45RA+CCR7+. The receptor set was obtained from a man aged 18 to 29 in good health.

As for this clone: The same CDR3 also results from other DNA sequences found in this sample. The chain uses TRBV9 and TRBJ2-3; D may correspond to TRBD1 or TRBD2 (5 bases each). V was clipped by 2 bases and J by 2 bases, with 9 bases between them. The length of the CDR3 is 14 residues. Germline CDR1 is SGDLS and CDR2 is YYNGEE. CDR3 sequence (DNA): TGTGCCAGCAGCGTCGCCGGGACCACAGATACGCAGTATTTT. Translating gives CASSVAGTTDTQYF.

To note about this clone: Other DNA sequences in this sample translate to the same CDR3. The chain couples TRBV7-8 to TRBJ2-1, with TRBD2 matching 14 bases. V shed 1 base, J shed 0 bases, and the junction held 2 bases outside the gene matches. The CDR3 is 18 residues long. Germline CDR1 is SGHVS and CDR2 is FQNEAQ. The DNA of the CDR3 is TGTGCCAGCAGCTTAGGACTAGCGGGAGGGAGCTCCTACAATGAGCAGTTCTTC. Translating gives CASSLGLAGGSSYNEQFF.

The chain is built from TRBV14 and TRBJ1-3; 7 nucleotides match TRBD1. V shed 1 base and J 0 bases; nucleotides not matched to a gene: 6. CDR1 and CDR2 from the germline V gene are SGHDN and FVKESK. CDR3 length equals 17 residues. CDR3 loop: CASSQGQGLGSGNTIYF. CDR3 sequence (DNA): TGTGCCAGCAGCCAAGGACAGGGTTTAGGCTCTGGAAACACCATATATTTT.

This clone was recorded only once. The chain combines TRBV5-5 with TRBJ2-1; 8 nucleotides match TRBD2. This CDR3 region has 16 residues. Per germline, CDR1 SGHKS and CDR2 YYEKEE (reference sequence). Losses at the gene ends were 0 bases for V and 7 bases for J; bases not matched to a gene: 9. The chain's CDR3 is CASSLASGGPGNEQFF. CDR3 bases: TGTGCCAGCAGCTTGGCGTCGGGAGGGCCAGGGAATGAGCAGTTCTTC.

This clone was seen a handful of times. This rearrangement joins TRBV13 to TRBJ1-2; D call uncertain. V lost 3 bases, J lost 8 bases, and 7 bases lay in between. The germline V gene has CDR1 PRHDT and CDR2 FYEKMQ (reference sequence). The CDR3 has 11 amino acids. The CDR3 here is CASSFPSGYTF. The CDR3 bases are TGTGCCAGCAGCTTTCCTAGCGGCTACACCTTC.

Note on this clone: An end of the junction differs from the germline gene, which may be a read error. The CDR3 DNA follows: TGTGCTAGCAGCTTGGGGTCAGGACAAGTCTACGAGCAGTACTTC. It translates to CASSLGSGQVYEQYF. The chain employs TRBV7-7 and TRBJ2-7; D is possibly TRBD1 (5 bases). The CDR3 covers 15 residues. Germline CDR1 is SSHAT and CDR2 is FNYEAQ (reference sequence). The full variable domain, its missing parts supplied by reference TRBV7-7 and TRBJ2-7, is GAGVSQSPRYKVTKRGQDVTLRCDPISSHATLYWYQQALGQGPEFLTYFNYEAQPDKSGLPSDRFSAERPEGSISTLTIQRTEQRDSAMYRCASSLGSGQVYEQYFGPGTRLTVT.

The chain is built from TRBV30 and TRBJ2-1, with TRBD2 as a possible D gene (5 bases). The V end lost 1 base, the J end lost 9 bases, and 10 bases lay between the germline ends. This CDR3 contains 12 residues. CDR1 GTSNPN and CDR2 SVGIG come from the germline V gene (reference sequence). The CDR3 region is CAWSADGVEQFF. CDR3 nucleotide sequence: TGTGCCTGGAGTGCCGACGGGGTTGAGCAGTTCTTC.

V usage is TRBV5-6 and J usage is TRBJ2-5; 7 bases align to TRBD1. This CDR3 comprises 15 residues. The V and J ends lost 3 bases and 1 base, in that order; junction bases with no gene match: 6. CDR1 is SGHDT, CDR2 YYEEEE, per germline. CDR3 coding DNA: TGTGCCAGCAGCTCCGGGACAGACCTCCAAGAGACCCAGTACTTC. The encoded protein is CASSSGTDLQETQYF.

Of note for this clone: One end of the junction is discordant with germline, which a read error may explain. This chain uses TRBV4-1 with TRBJ2-1; 7 positions agree with TRBD1. Germline CDR1 reads MGHRA; CDR2 reads YSYEKL. This CDR3 contains 15 residues. CDR3 DNA: TGCGCCAGCACCCAAACCGTTGGGACAGACAATGAGCAGTTCTTC. Protein sequence: CASTQTVGTDNEQFF.

The chain combines TRBV29-1 with TRBJ2-3; 7 positions agree with TRBD2. The CDR3 covers 13 residues. CDR1 and CDR2 (germline): SQVTM, ANQGSEA. V lost 2 bases to trimming and J lost 6 bases; unmatched junction nucleotides: 5. The DNA for the CDR3 is TGCAGCGTTGAATCTGGACTAGAGGATACGCAGTATTTT. Protein: CSVESGLEDTQYF.

The J gene is TRBJ1-2, the V gene TRBV4-1; D is uncertain. CDR3 length: 14 residues. Germline CDR1 reads MGHRA; CDR2 reads YSYEKL. The germline V and J ends were trimmed by 8 bases and 3 bases, with 16 bases remaining between them. The CDR3 is CASSLREEDYGYTF. The CDR3 DNA reads as TGCGCCAGCTCGCTTCGGGAGGAGGACTATGGCTACACCTTC.

The chain carries TRBV7-9 and TRBJ2-1; 11 positions agree with TRBD2. Trimming at V came to 6 bases and at J to 0 bases, leaving 10 bases not matched to a gene. The CDR3 is made up of 18 amino acids. The V gene's germline CDR1 is SEHNR and CDR2 FQNEAQ (reference sequence). The CDR3 DNA sequence: TGTGCCAGCAGGATTCTAGCGGGGGGCCACAGCTCCTACAATGAGCAGTTCTTC. Its protein product is CASRILAGGHSSYNEQFF.

This chain links TRBV10-2 with TRBJ2-1, with TRBD1 matching over 9 bases. Germline lookup yields CDR1 WSHSY and CDR2 SAAADI. The CDR3 has 12 amino acids. J was trimmed by 6 bases and V by 6 bases; bases with no gene match: 0. CDR3 amino acids: CASRGQGNEQFF. CDR3 DNA sequence: TGCGCCAGCAGGGGACAGGGCAATGAGCAGTTCTTC.

The chain uses TRBV2 and TRBJ2-5, with D possibly matching TRBD2 (5 bases). This CDR3 is 16 amino acids long. From germline, CDR1 is SNHLY and CDR2 FYNNEI. Trimming removed 7 bases from V and 0 bases from J, with 18 bases in between. The CDR3 is CASNPAELRYQETQYF. CDR3 DNA: TGTGCCAGCAATCCAGCGGAACTAAGGTACCAAGAGACCCAGTACTTC. The full variable domain, completed using reference TRBV2 and TRBJ2-5, is EPEVTQTPSHQVTQMGQEVILRCVPISNHLYFYWYRQILGQKVEFLVSFYNNEISEKSEIFDDQFSVERPDGSNFTLKIRSTKLEDSAMYFCASNPAELRYQETQYFGPGTRLLVL.

This clone came up once. The chain is built from TRBV14 and TRBJ1-2; D is unresolved. The V gene's germline CDR1 is SGHDN and CDR2 FVKESK. The CDR3 is 15 amino acids. V gave up 0 bases and J gave up 3 bases, with 11 bases separating them. The CDR3 DNA is TGTGCCAGCAGCCAAGAAGGGCCAGCCTACTATGGCTACACCTTC. Translation: CASSQEGPAYYGYTF.

This clone appeared a single time. The chain recombines TRBV4-1 with TRBJ2-7, with D possibly matching TRBD1 (6 bases). This CDR3 is 12 amino acids long. V lost 3 bases to trimming and J lost 6 bases, with 9 bases between them. CDR1 MGHRA and CDR2 YSYEKL come from the germline V gene. The CDR3 is CASSQGAGEQYF. The CDR3 DNA sequence: TGCGCCAGCAGCCAGGGGGCAGGCGAGCAGTACTTC.

V usage is TRBV15 and J usage is TRBJ1-4, with D unresolved. V was shortened by 1 base and J by 8 bases, with 8 bases between the two germline ends. The CDR3 is 13 amino acids. Germline assignment: CDR1 LNHNV and CDR2 YYDKDF (reference sequence). CDR3 DNA sequence: TGTGCCACCAGCAGAGGGGGAGCCGAAAAACTGTTTTTT. It is translated as CATSRGGAEKLFF.

A note on this clone: Other DNA sequences from this sample encode an identical CDR3 as well. This chain connects TRBV9 to TRBJ2-3, with no clear D. The CDR3 contains 13 residues. V was clipped by 10 bases and J by 1 base, with 13 bases between them. Germline V lookup: CDR1 SGDLS, CDR2 YYNGEE. CDR3 coding DNA: TGTGCCTCTTCCCTGGGCGGCACAGATACGCAGTATTTT. It codes for CASSLGGTDTQYF.

The chain recombines TRBV2 with TRBJ2-3; no reliable D call. Trimming left V 10 bases short and J 1 base short, with 9 bases between. The CDR3 consists of 12 residues. Germline loops: CDR1 SNHLY, CDR2 FYNNEI. CDR3 nucleotide sequence: TGTGCCAAAAATTGGGGCACAGATACGCAGTATTTT. Its translation is CAKNWGTDTQYF. Combining the CDR3 with reference TRBV2 and TRBJ2-3 gives the whole variable domain EPEVTQTPSHQVTQMGQEVILRCVPISNHLYFYWYRQILGQKVEFLVSFYNNEISEKSEIFDDQFSVERPDGSNFTLKIRSTKLEDSAMYFCAKNWGTDTQYFGPGTRLTVL.

The CDR3 spells CASSQLANEQYF. CDR3 DNA: TGCGCCAGCAGCCAGCTAGCGAACGAGCAGTACTTC. The chain carries TRBV10-2 and TRBJ2-7; D possibly corresponds to TRBD2 (6 bases). Germline loops: CDR1 WSHSY, CDR2 SAAADI. Trimming removed 6 bases from V and 5 bases from J, with 11 bases in between. There are 12 residues in the CDR3.

The chain is built from TRBV11-2 and TRBJ2-2; 9 bases align to TRBD2. CDR1 SGHAT and CDR2 FQNNGV come from the germline V gene. V was clipped by 7 bases and J by 5 bases; unmatched bases: 11. The CDR3 is made up of 16 amino acids. The DNA of the CDR3 is TGTGCCAGCATCCTTTCTAGCGGGATCGGGACCGGGGAGCTGTTTTTT. It translates to CASILSSGIGTGELFF. The entire variable domain, with the rest obtained from reference TRBV11-2 and TRBJ2-2, is as follows: EAGVAQSPRYKIIEKRQSVAFWCNPISGHATLYWYQQILGQGPKLLIQFQNNGVVDDSQLPKDRFSAERLKGVDSTLKIQPAKLEDSAVYLCASILSSGIGTGELFFGEGSRLTVL.

The CDR3 region has the DNA TGTGCCAGCAGTTTAAAGGGGGCGAGCTCCTACGAGCAGTACTTC. This encodes CASSLKGASSYEQYF. V and J are TRBV27 and TRBJ2-7, with TRBD1 matching 7 bases. The CDR3 has 15 amino acids. Germline CDR1 is MNHEY and CDR2 is SMNVEV (reference sequence). Losses at the gene ends were 2 bases for V and 0 bases for J; bases not matched to a gene: 4.

In its sample, this clone was seen once. The chain recombines TRBV6-6 with TRBJ2-1; 7 bases agree with TRBD2. CDR1 and CDR2 (germline): MNHNY, SVGAGI (reference sequence). V was pared by 2 bases and J by 4 bases, with 8 bases of the junction left unmatched. This CDR3 spans 16 amino acids. The CDR3 sequence is CASSYGWEGLYNEQFF. In DNA, the CDR3 is TGTGCCAGCAGTTACGGGTGGGAGGGCCTATACAATGAGCAGTTCTTC.

The CDR3: CAWSGNNSPLHF. CDR3 bases: TGTGCCTGGAGTGGTAATAATTCACCCCTCCACTTT. The rearrangement links TRBV30 to TRBJ1-6; unclear D gene. The germline V and J ends were trimmed by 1 base and 5 bases, with 3 bases remaining between them. The V gene's germline CDR1 is GTSNPN and CDR2 SVGIG (reference sequence). This CDR3 spans 12 amino acids.

V is TRBV4-3 and J is TRBJ2-7; TRBD2 matches 11 bases. The CDR3 extends over 16 amino acids. From germline, CDR1 is LGHNA and CDR2 YSLEER. With V trimmed by 2 bases and J by 2 bases, 5 bases remained unmatched. The chain's CDR3 is CASSQSSLAGAYEQYF. CDR3 nucleotides: TGCGCCAGCAGCCAAAGCTCACTAGCGGGAGCCTACGAGCAGTACTTC.

This clone was picked up a small number of times. V gene TRBV6-5 combines with J gene TRBJ1-6; 11 bases fit TRBD1. The CDR3 is made up of 14 amino acids. V lost 6 bases and J lost 10; bases outside the gene matches: 5. The germline V gene encodes CDR1 MNHEY and CDR2 SVGAGI. CDR3 nucleotide sequence: TGTGCCAGCAGGCGGGACAGGGGGAAGTCACCCCTCCACTTT. Its protein product is CASRRDRGKSPLHF.

For this clone: The same CDR3 also results from other DNA sequences found in this sample. This chain uses TRBV9 with TRBJ2-7, with 9 positions matching TRBD2. The CDR3 sequence is 15 residues long. The trim removed 0 bases at V and 1 base at J, leaving 2 bases unmatched. Germline loops: CDR1 SGDLS, CDR2 YYNGEE. CDR3 coding DNA: TGTGCCAGCAGCGTAGGCCTAGCGGGATCCTACGAGCAGTACTTC. Its protein is CASSVGLAGSYEQYF. Complete variable domain (other parts from reference TRBV9 and TRBJ2-7): DSGVTQTPKHLITATGQRVTLRCSPRSGDLSVYWYQQSLDQGLQFLIQYYNGEERAKGNILERFSAQQFPDLHSELNLSSLELGDSALYFCASSVGLAGSYEQYFGPGTRLTVT.

The chain couples TRBV6-5 to TRBJ1-2, with a weak D call TRBD1 (5 bases). The CDR3 sequence is 14 residues long. Germline CDR1 reads MNHEY; CDR2 reads SVGAGI. Trimming removed 6 bases at V and 4 bases at J, with 15 bases between. CDR3 DNA: TGTGCCAGCAGCTATAAGGGGCTCTTCTATGGCTACACCTTC. It codes for CASSYKGLFYGYTF.

V usage is TRBV7-9 and J usage is TRBJ1-2; no firm D call. V lost 0 bases to trimming and J lost 14 bases, with 19 bases between them. Germline loops: CDR1 SEHNR, CDR2 FQNEAQ (reference sequence). The CDR3 extends over 14 amino acids. CDR3 amino acids: CASSLAPSQAPTTF. CDR3 in DNA: TGTGCCAGCAGCTTAGCGCCTTCCCAGGCCCCTACTACCTTC. Based on the CDR3 plus reference TRBV7-9 and TRBJ1-2, the full variable domain is DTGVSQNPRHKITKRGQNVTFRCDPISEHNRLYWYRQTLGQGPEFLTYFQNEAQLEKSRLLSDRFSAERPKGSFSTLEIQRTEQGDSAMYLCASSLAPSQAPTTFGSGTRLTVV.